This T cell receptor (beta chain) was identified during a study of T-cell memory formation after mild COVID-19 (dated by TCRdb to the early 2020s). Study-wide context: TCR sequence clusters from the two donors were found to be largely donor specific. In a couple of donors, T-cell clones that expanded and contracted after mild COVID-19 were tracked by sequencing TCRalpha and TCRbeta repertoires over time. Two young, previously healthy adult volunteers made up the cohort, one male and one female. What the study reported, not specific to this receptor: Some responding clones were found in pre-infection memory, which suggests that pre-existing cross-reactive memory T cells took part in the SARS-CoV-2 response. The study included only a couple of mild cases, and larger cohorts that include severe cases with pre-infection samples were judged to be necessary. Contracting CD4+ clones were located mainly in the CM and EM memory subsets, whereas CD8+ clones were found to be enriched in EMRA. SARS-CoV-2 specificity of the second-wave clones peaking on day 37 was not confirmed. Clones contracting from day 15 to 85 had balanced CD4/CD8 phenotypes, while a second wave expanding from day 15 to 37 was biased towards CD4+.

TCRdb records Illumina NovaSeq 6000 as the sequencer. TCRalpha and TCRbeta cDNA libraries were constructed by 5'RACE with constant-segment primers, with sample barcodes and unique molecular identifiers being introduced. RNA was extracted from every sample with Trizol reagent. Amplification of the libraries took two PCR steps, and the second step added a second sample barcode plus Illumina TruSeq adapters. Libraries were sequenced on an Illumina NovaSeq with 2 x 150 bp paired-end reads. As for the original processing: The reads were demultiplexed and collapsed into UMI-guided consensus sequences using migec v1.2.7. With mixcr v2.1.11, UMI consensuses were aligned to TRA and TRB V and J templates and assembled into clonotypes. Expanded or contracted clonotypes were those called significant by both edgeR and NoisET, with noise models trained on biological replicates. edgeR calls used a false discovery rate-adjusted p below 0.01 and a log2 fold-change threshold of 1. PCA with hierarchical clustering of max-normalized trajectories of the 1000 most abundant clonotypes was used as exploratory dynamics analysis. The CD4 or CD8 phenotype of responding clones was assigned using the separately sequenced CD4+ and CD8+ repertoires. TCRdb passed the public sequencing reads through fastp at Q25 and MiXCR, retaining productive beta sequences. Each CDR3 protein appears once, grouped with its most common genes and DNA. The V and J calls and clone size are TCRdb's, not the authors'. The sample table contains roughly 400,000 distinct CDR3 sequences; only one count was recorded for under 20% of them. Roughly 21% of the sample rests with the top ten.

Ficoll-Paque density gradient centrifugation was used to isolate PBMCs. Inclusive of the bounding cysteine and phenylalanine, the CDR3 is 13 residues long. Just CDR3 DNA is preserved here, 39 bases in frame from base 1. Trimming costs V 4 bases and J 13 bases, and their ends lie 16 bases apart. CDR1 and CDR2, looked up from the germline V gene, are SGHDN and FVKESK. A word on this clonotype: The target of this receptor is not known. One base away there is no much larger clone; base qualities are not given.

Sequenced sample: PBMCs or a T cell subset sorted from them (not recorded which). This TCR derives from a man younger than 35 who had mild COVID-19 (a few samples of this study predate the infection). The sample titles of this study are shuffled in the database, so cell type and time point are left out; the donor was told from shared clones. Recombination linked TRBV14 to TRBJ1-4; the D gene is unclear. The CDR3 in this case is CASSRGPEGRLFF. The nucleotide sequence reads TGTGCCAGCAGCCGAGGGCCAGAGGGTAGACTGTTTTTT. The full variable domain, with segments outside the CDR3 supplied by the reference TRBV14 and TRBJ1-4 proteins, appears as EAGVTQFPSHSVIEKGQTVTLRCDPISGHDNLYWYRRVMGKEIKFLLHFVKESKQDESGMPNNRFLAERTGGTYSTLKVQPAELEDSGVYFCASSRGPEGRLFFGSGTQLSVL.